This is a list of T cell receptor beta chains from one sample in a study of identical twins. One entry per CDR3 protein results from TCRdb running MiXCR on the 5' RACE reads. This sample has around 690,000 distinct CDR3 sequences, with over 20% found just once. The data were also submitted as part of a second study, on T cells expressing NK-cell markers.

The specimen sequenced was PBMCs. The receptor set was obtained from a woman aged 18-29 years in good health. The CDR3 runs from the conserved cysteine through the conserved F or W. A D gene is named only where the DNA matches it firmly. For some rows the clone size is stated as once, few or many, or as a class when expanded; others skip it.

J gene	clone size	CDR3 length	V gene	D gene	CDR3 protein	CDR3 DNA
TRBJ2-7	-	12	TRBV20-1	TRBD2	CSAVGLVYEQYF	TGCAGTGCTGTGGGACTAGTCTACGAGCAGTACTTC
TRBJ2-4	few	14	TRBV10-3	TRBD1	CATARREGADIQYF	TGTGCCACCGCTCGGAGAGAGGGGGCCGACATTCAGTACTTC
TRBJ2-5	many	14	TRBV12-3/TRBV12-4	TRBD2	CASSPRGGWKTQYF	TGTGCCAGCAGTCCCCGGGGGGGTTGGAAGACCCAGTACTTC
TRBJ1-2	-	13	TRBV5-1	TRBD1	CASSLETGRGYTF	TGCGCCAGCAGCTTGGAGACAGGGCGCGGCTACACCTTC
TRBJ2-1	few	11	TRBV6-5	-	CASLGAGEQFF	TGTGCCAGCCTGGGGGCTGGTGAGCAGTTCTTC
TRBJ2-3	many	18	TRBV20-1	TRBD2	CSGLSPGLAGGPTDTQYF	TGCAGTGGACTATCACCAGGACTAGCGGGAGGGCCCACAGATACGCAGTATTTT
TRBJ2-4	-	15	TRBV9	-	CASTLGPSERNIQYF	TGTGCCAGCACCCTAGGCCCTAGCGAGAGGAACATTCAGTACTTC
TRBJ1-6	-	14	TRBV7-2	-	CASSPWGGNSPLHF	TGTGCCAGCAGCCCTTGGGGGGGTAATTCACCCCTCCACTTT
TRBJ2-7	few	14	TRBV10-2	-	CASRSGGITYEQYF	TGCGCCAGCAGATCTGGCGGGATTACCTACGAGCAGTACTTC
TRBJ2-2	once	14	TRBV5-6	-	CASSLVRTTGELFF	TGTGCCAGCAGCTTGGTACGGACCACCGGGGAGCTGTTTTTT
TRBJ2-5	-	16	TRBV6-1	TRBD2	CASSEAWAGVQETQYF	TGTGCCAGCAGTGAAGCGTGGGCGGGGGTCCAAGAGACCCAGTACTTC
TRBJ2-2	few	13	TRBV5-1	-	CASHRDGVGELFF	TGCGCCAGCCACCGGGACGGAGTCGGGGAGCTGTTTTTT
TRBJ1-1	-	16	TRBV19	TRBD1	CASSIQGGTVNTEAFF	TGTGCCAGTAGTATCCAAGGGGGGACAGTGAACACTGAAGCTTTCTTT
TRBJ2-3	few	15	TRBV5-1	-	CASSLGGGITSRQYF	TGCGCCAGCAGCTTGGGAGGCGGAATAACCTCGAGGCAGTATTTT
TRBJ2-4	-	17	TRBV12-3/TRBV12-4	-	CASSPRQGWSGENIQYF	TGTGCCAGCAGTCCCCGACAGGGTTGGTCGGGGGAAAACATTCAGTACTTC
TRBJ2-3	few	14	TRBV7-9	TRBD1	CASSLFPGGDTQYF	TGTGCCAGCAGCTTATTTCCAGGGGGAGATACGCAGTATTTT
TRBJ2-7	-	15	TRBV27	-	CASSSLGQRDYEQYF	TGTGCCAGCAGTTCTCTCGGACAGCGAGATTACGAGCAGTACTTC
TRBJ2-5	few	13	TRBV15	-	CATKGDNQETQYF	TGTGCCACCAAAGGGGACAATCAAGAGACCCAGTACTTC
TRBJ2-1	few	16	TRBV6-5	TRBD2	CASSYASGAAYNEQFF	TGTGCCAGCAGTTACGCTAGCGGGGCCGCCTACAATGAGCAGTTCTTC
TRBJ2-1	-	16	TRBV3-1	TRBD2	CASTPSRREVTNEQFF	TGTGCCAGCACCCCGTCGAGGCGGGAGGTTACAAATGAGCAGTTCTTC
TRBJ2-1	few	15	TRBV7-6	-	CASSLVLSKGGEQFF	TGTGCCAGCAGCTTAGTTTTGTCAAAGGGTGGTGAGCAGTTCTTC
TRBJ2-1	-	17	TRBV20-1	TRBD2	CSARGPSGLASYNEQFF	TGCAGTGCTAGGGGACCCTCCGGACTAGCAAGCTACAATGAGCAGTTCTTC
TRBJ2-3	many	12	TRBV20-1	-	CSAVSLSDTQYF	TGCAGTGCTGTGTCCTTATCAGATACGCAGTATTTT
TRBJ2-1	-	16	TRBV7-3	TRBD2	CASSLGGGVLYNEQFF	TGTGCCAGCAGCTTAGGCGGGGGTGTTCTTTACAATGAGCAGTTCTTC
TRBJ2-3	many	16	TRBV5-1	TRBD2	CASSWGTSGSTDTQYF	TGCGCCAGCAGTTGGGGGACTAGCGGGAGCACAGATACGCAGTATTTT
TRBJ1-1	-	12	TRBV7-9	-	CASSLGLGEAFF	TGTGCCAGCAGCCTAGGGCTGGGGGAAGCTTTCTTT
TRBJ2-5	-	15	TRBV5-1	TRBD2	CASTPRGGVTETQYF	TGCGCCAGCACCCCCCGGGGAGGGGTCACGGAGACCCAGTACTTC
TRBJ2-1	few	13	TRBV20-1	TRBD2	CSARDWGRDEQFF	TGCAGTGCTAGAGATTGGGGGAGGGATGAGCAGTTCTTC
TRBJ2-1	-	13	TRBV24-1	-	CATSDNRWDEQFF	TGTGCCACCAGTGATAACAGGTGGGATGAGCAGTTCTTC
TRBJ2-5	few	17	TRBV9	TRBD2	CASSVSASGGRQETQYF	TGTGCCAGCAGCGTGAGTGCTAGCGGAGGACGACAAGAGACCCAGTACTTC
TRBJ2-2	-	15	TRBV12-3/TRBV12-4	-	CASRAGQKNTGELFF	TGTGCCAGCAGGGCGGGACAGAAGAACACCGGGGAGCTGTTTTTT
TRBJ2-1	-	11	TRBV12-5	-	CASGLQGEQFF	TGTGCTAGTGGTCTCCAGGGTGAGCAGTTCTTC
TRBJ1-2	-	13	TRBV6-2/TRBV6-3	-	CASRRTPAYGYTF	TGTGCCAGCAGACGGACTCCTGCTTATGGCTACACCTTC
TRBJ1-2	few	14	TRBV5-8	-	CASSLEPRRYGYTF	TGTGCCAGCAGCTTGGAGCCGAGACGCTATGGCTACACCTTC
TRBJ2-6	many	13	TRBV3-1	-	CASRASGANVLTF	TGTGCCAGTCGGGCTTCTGGGGCCAACGTCCTGACTTTC
TRBJ2-1	-	14	TRBV10-3	-	CAITNGPAYNEQFF	TGTGCCATCACTAACGGACCAGCTTACAATGAGCAGTTCTTC
TRBJ2-7	-	14	TRBV6-2/TRBV6-3	-	CASRSRRDSYEQYF	TGTGCCAGCAGGAGTAGGCGGGACTCCTACGAGCAGTACTTC
TRBJ2-7	-	11	TRBV3-1	-	CASSYEGGQYF	TGTGCCAGCAGCTATGAGGGTGGGCAGTACTTC
TRBJ1-2	many	14	TRBV12-3/TRBV12-4	TRBD1	CASTPTGLWYGYTF	TGTGCCAGCACCCCGACAGGGTTATGGTATGGCTACACCTTC
TRBJ2-1	many	13	TRBV20-1	-	CSASGTSYNEQFF	TGCAGTGCTAGCGGTACCTCCTACAATGAGCAGTTCTTC